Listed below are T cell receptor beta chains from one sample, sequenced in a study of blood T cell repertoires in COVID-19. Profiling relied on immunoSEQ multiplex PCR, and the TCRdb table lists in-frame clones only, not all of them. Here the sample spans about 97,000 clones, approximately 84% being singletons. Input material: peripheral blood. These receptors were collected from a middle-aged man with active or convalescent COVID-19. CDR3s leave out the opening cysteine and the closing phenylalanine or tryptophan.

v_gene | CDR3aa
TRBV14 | ASSQGGQGTGYT
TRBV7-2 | ASSTKTGKGSTGYT
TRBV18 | ASSPLGARQETQY
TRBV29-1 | SVETQTGVRGTDTQY
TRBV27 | ASSSGSYYNSPLH
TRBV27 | ASSLNAGDRNQPQH
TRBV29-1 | SVRVGGIDHTQY
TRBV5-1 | ASSRGAKNGIDTGELF
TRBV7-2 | ASRGSVNTEAF
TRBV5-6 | ASRTTQGSGTQY
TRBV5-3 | ARSPVEQGDYGYT
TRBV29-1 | SVFVQASYGYT
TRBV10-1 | ASSEPGLATDTQY
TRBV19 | ASSVDRGGNQPQH
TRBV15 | ATSRVGGATNQPQH
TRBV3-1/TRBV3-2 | ASSQQPGLAGAYEQY
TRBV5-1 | ASSLGSSGFDNEQF
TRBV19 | ASSPPRTGGNSEQY
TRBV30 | AWSAGTGAPGAQY
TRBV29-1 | SAAEVGNTEAF
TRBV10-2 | ASRDIGYEQY
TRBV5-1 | ASSPDTGSYGYT
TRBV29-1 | SAGQLGTEAF
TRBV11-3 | ASSSRDFPGELF
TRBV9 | ASSVGGASYNEQF
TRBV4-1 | ASSQDRFRGSYEQY
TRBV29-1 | SVEGGTGKGYT
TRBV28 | ATKDRGRGYT
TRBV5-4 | ASSSTGRDTEAF
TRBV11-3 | ASQGRNTGELF
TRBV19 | ASASRDRDGNSPLH
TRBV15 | ATSRDLGQGSYGYT
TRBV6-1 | ASSEAGGTVSNQPQH
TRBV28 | ASRLTGGSYEQY
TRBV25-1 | ASSLRGNTIY
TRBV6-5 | ASSYSTGLGEKLF
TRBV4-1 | ASSHLRDSENEKLF
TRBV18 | ASSPDGVGSPLH
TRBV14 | ASNPSGGAGDTQY
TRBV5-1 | ASSLAGTGSDGAKNIQY
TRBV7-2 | ASSPGTGFSEQY
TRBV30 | AWTWTGWAYGYT
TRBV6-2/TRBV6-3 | ASSQSGTGSNQPQH
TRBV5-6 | ASSPLTGSYGYT
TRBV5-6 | ASSLRRAGANVLT
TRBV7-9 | ASSLAGELYEQY
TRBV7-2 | ASSLFVGGDQPQH
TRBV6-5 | ASSYGGQAASYGYT
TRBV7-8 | ASSSGTSGATQY
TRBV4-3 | ASSHADRSGRSYT